The rows below give T cell receptor beta chains drawn from one sample of a study of cytomegalovirus exposure and HLA in healthy donors. The data were produced by immunoSEQ multiplex PCR, yet TCRdb's version contains in-frame clones alone and is incomplete. The sample records around 200,000 clones, 70% to 85% being singletons. The sequencing input was PBMCs. Source of these receptors: a girl under 10 years old in good health and CMV-seropositive. Each CDR3 is given with its conserved first and last residue. D genes are given only for firm matches. Some rows mark clone size as missing; the rest say once, few, many or name a class of expanded clone.

>TRBJ1-2|TRBV10-3|-|-
CAISEGQNYGYTF
TGTGCCATCAGTGAGGGACAGAACTATGGCTACACCTTC
>TRBJ1-2|TRBV30|TRBD1|-
CAWVRTGTYGYTF
TGTGCCTGGGTCCGGACAGGGACCTATGGCTACACCTTC
>TRBJ2-1|TRBV10-3|-|-
CAISLSNNEQFF
TGTGCCATCAGCTTAAGCAACAATGAGCAGTTCTTC
>TRBJ2-1|TRBV6-1|TRBD2|few
CASSEILAGSPYNEQFF
TGTGCCAGCAGTGAAATACTAGCGGGGAGCCCCTACAATGAGCAGTTCTTC
>TRBJ1-4|TRBV4-1|TRBD1|few
CASSQIPTRGQNEKLFF
TGCGCCAGCAGCCAGATACCCACTAGGGGACAGAATGAAAAACTGTTTTTT
>TRBJ2-5|TRBV9|TRBD2|-
CASSFRLAGDQETQYF
TGTGCCAGCAGCTTCCGGCTAGCGGGAGACCAAGAGACCCAGTACTTC
>TRBJ1-2|TRBV4-1|-|few
CASSPGSTDRLYGYTF
TGCGCCAGCAGCCCCGGATCGACAGATCGACTCTATGGCTACACCTTC
>TRBJ1-1|TRBV27|TRBD1|few
CASTRDRRKNTEAFF
TGTGCCAGTACACGGGACAGGCGGAAGAACACTGAAGCTTTCTTT
>TRBJ2-1|TRBV29-1|-|-
CSTYSYNEQFF
TGCAGTACCTACTCCTACAATGAGCAGTTCTTC
>TRBJ2-2|TRBV7-8|-|-
CASSMRDRQTGELFF
TGTGCCAGCAGCATGCGGGACAGACAAACCGGGGAGCTGTTTTTT
>TRBJ1-6|TRBV11-2|TRBD1|-
CATTGQGDSPLHF
TGTGCCACCACAGGACAGGGAGATTCACCCCTCCACTTT
>TRBJ2-7|TRBV5-1|-|-
CASSSEITGYEQYF
TGCGCCAGCAGCTCCGAGATAACCGGGTACGAGCAGTACTTC
>TRBJ1-1|TRBV28|TRBD1|-
CASRRDRVPEAFF
TGTGCCAGCAGGCGGGACAGGGTGCCTGAAGCTTTCTTT
>TRBJ2-1|TRBV6-1|TRBD2|-
CASTSSGDYNEQFF
TGTGCCAGCACCTCTAGCGGAGATTACAATGAGCAGTTCTTC
>TRBJ1-1|TRBV11-3|TRBD1|-
CASEQGARVGTEAFF
TGTGCCAGCGAACAGGGGGCCCGGGTCGGGACTGAAGCTTTCTTT
>TRBJ2-1|TRBV4-2|TRBD2|once
CASSQDTGGRANEQFF
TGTGCCAGCAGCCAAGATACCGGCGGGAGGGCCAATGAGCAGTTCTTC
>TRBJ1-2|TRBV19|-|medium-sized
CASSIDRQYGLRYGYTF
TGTGCCAGTAGTATAGACCGACAGTATGGGCTTCGATATGGCTACACCTTC
>TRBJ1-2|TRBV5-1|TRBD1|-
CASSLKQGLNYGYTF
TGCGCCAGCAGCTTAAAACAGGGGCTAAACTATGGCTACACCTTC
>TRBJ1-1|TRBV28|-|-
CASSFRANTEAFF
TGTGCCAGCAGTTTCAGGGCTAACACTGAAGCTTTCTTT
>TRBJ2-2|TRBV6-5|-|few
CASSRDITGELFF
TGTGCCAGCAGCCGGGATATCACCGGGGAGCTGTTTTTT
>TRBJ1-1|TRBV28|-|-
CASSSPVDRNTEAFF
TGTGCCAGCAGTTCCCCTGTAGACAGGAACACTGAAGCTTTCTTT
>TRBJ2-7|TRBV29-1|-|-
CSVLQGSQYF
TGCAGCGTCCTACAGGGATCGCAGTACTTC
>TRBJ1-1|TRBV6-1|TRBD1|few
CASSPRTGEEAFF
TGTGCCAGCAGCCCTAGGACAGGAGAGGAAGCTTTCTTT
>TRBJ2-1|TRBV28|-|-
CASSLRGSFYNEQFF
TGTGCCAGCAGTTTAAGGGGCTCGTTCTACAATGAGCAGTTCTTC
>TRBJ1-2|TRBV30|TRBD1|-
CAWSSGQGVSLYGYTF
TGTGCCTGGAGTTCGGGACAGGGCGTTTCTCTCTATGGCTACACCTTC
>TRBJ1-2|TRBV6-1|-|few
CASSEENVGNYGYTF
TGTGCCAGCAGTGAGGAGAACGTCGGAAACTATGGCTACACCTTC
>TRBJ1-2|TRBV5-4|TRBD1|-
CASSPPGTGNYGYTF
TGTGCCAGCAGCCCACCCGGGACAGGGAACTATGGCTACACCTTC
>TRBJ1-4|TRBV19|-|-
CASSIGGRGNEKLFF
TGTGCCAGTAGTATCGGGGGTAGGGGAAATGAAAAACTGTTTTTT
>TRBJ1-1|TRBV10-3|-|-
CAIRPKEITEAFF
TGTGCCATCAGGCCCAAAGAGATCACTGAAGCTTTCTTT
>TRBJ2-1|TRBV9|TRBD2|-
CASSGVSGGVNEQFF
TGTGCCAGCAGCGGCGTTAGCGGGGGGGTCAATGAGCAGTTCTTC
>TRBJ1-2|TRBV7-9|-|-
CASSLGGGNGYTF
TGTGCCAGCAGCTTAGGTGGGGGGAATGGCTACACCTTC
>TRBJ1-2|TRBV29-1|-|-
CSVESLGGGRFDGYTF
TGCAGCGTTGAAAGCCTCGGGGGGGGCAGGTTTGATGGCTACACCTTC
>TRBJ2-2|TRBV5-4|-|-
CASSLTSSYTGELFF
TGTGCCAGCAGCCTTACTAGCAGTTACACCGGGGAGCTGTTTTTT
>TRBJ1-1|TRBV18|TRBD1|-
CASSTGTGSPNTEAFF
TGTGCCAGCTCGACCGGGACAGGGTCTCCGAACACTGAAGCTTTCTTT
>TRBJ2-2|TRBV28|-|-
CASSPRTVGTGELFF
TGTGCCAGCAGTCCCCGGACTGTGGGCACCGGGGAGCTGTTTTTT
>TRBJ2-2|TRBV6-1|-|once
CASVLPRGAGELFF
TGTGCCAGCGTGTTGCCCCGGGGGGCAGGGGAGCTGTTTTTT
>TRBJ1-2|TRBV5-4|-|-
CASSHSGNYGYTF
TGTGCCAGCAGCCACTCGGGTAACTATGGCTACACCTTC
>TRBJ1-1|TRBV5-1|TRBD1|-
CASSLSPGQYAEAFF
TGCGCCAGCAGCTTAAGCCCGGGACAGTATGCTGAAGCTTTCTTT
>TRBJ1-1|TRBV4-1|-|few
CASSQGAGRTEAFF
TGCGCCAGCAGCCAAGGGGCAGGTCGGACTGAAGCTTTCTTT
>TRBJ2-1|TRBV11-3|-|-
CASSTRGLGNEQFF
TGTGCCAGCAGCACGCGCGGACTCGGCAATGAGCAGTTCTTC
>TRBJ1-1|TRBV5-1|-|-
CASSLARGMNTEAFF
TGCGCCAGCAGCTTGGCCAGAGGCATGAACACTGAAGCTTTCTTT
>TRBJ2-1|TRBV15|TRBD1|-
CATSRGGQGPGEQFF
TGTGCCACCAGCAGAGGGGGACAGGGGCCGGGTGAGCAGTTCTTC
>TRBJ2-5|TRBV27|TRBD1|few
CASRSGQRSRETQYF
TGTGCCAGCAGGTCGGGACAGCGGTCCCGAGAGACCCAGTACTTC
>TRBJ1-5|TRBV5-1|TRBD1|-
CASSFGTGSQPQHF
TGCGCCAGCAGCTTTGGGACAGGGTCTCAGCCCCAGCATTTT
>TRBJ1-2|TRBV18|-|-
CASSPQVVPSNYGYTF
TGTGCCAGCTCACCCCAGGTAGTTCCTTCTAACTATGGCTACACCTTC
>TRBJ1-5|TRBV19|-|-
CASELGQGGSNQPQHF
TGTGCCAGTGAATTGGGTCAGGGAGGAAGCAATCAGCCCCAGCATTTT
>TRBJ1-2|TRBV6-5|TRBD1|-
CASLRTGGFGYTF
TGTGCCAGCTTAAGGACAGGGGGTTTTGGCTACACCTTC
>TRBJ1-1|TRBV5-1|-|-
CASSWTTGNTEAFF
TGCGCCAGCAGCTGGACAACAGGGAACACTGAAGCTTTCTTT
>TRBJ1-6|TRBV29-1|TRBD1|-
CSVRLQGYNSPLHF
TGCAGCGTCAGATTACAGGGGTATAATTCACCCCTCCACTTT
>TRBJ2-1|TRBV4-1|TRBD2|-
CASSHEVQAGLNEQFF
TGCGCCAGCAGCCACGAAGTACAAGCGGGACTTAATGAGCAGTTCTTC
>TRBJ2-3|TRBV30|-|once
CAWGLAGTDTQYF
TGTGCCTGGGGTCTCGCGGGAACAGATACGCAGTATTTT
>TRBJ2-7|TRBV7-2|TRBD2|-
CASSSSGRAVYEQYF
TGTGCCAGCAGCTCCAGCGGGAGGGCTGTGTACGAGCAGTACTTC
>TRBJ2-7|TRBV2|TRBD2|-
CASGRDFQYEQYF
TGTGCCAGCGGGAGGGACTTCCAGTACGAGCAGTACTTC
>TRBJ2-7|TRBV7-8|TRBD2|-
CASSLLAGGAQYF
TGTGCCAGCAGCTTACTAGCGGGAGGTGCGCAGTACTTC
>TRBJ1-2|TRBV7-9|TRBD1|-
CASSRDRGLDDYGYTF
TGTGCCAGCAGCCGGGACAGGGGGTTGGACGACTATGGCTACACCTTC
>TRBJ2-7|TRBV7-9|TRBD1|-
CASSDTIQGTYEQYF
TGTGCCAGCAGCGATACGATACAGGGGACCTACGAGCAGTACTTC
>TRBJ2-4|TRBV30|TRBD2|-
CAWTSGNLAKNIQYF
TGTGCCTGGACTAGCGGAAATCTGGCCAAAAACATTCAGTACTTC
>TRBJ2-3|TRBV6-1|TRBD2|few
CASWNGGAGTDTQYF
TGTGCCAGCTGGAACGGGGGGGCCGGCACAGATACGCAGTATTTT
>TRBJ2-2|TRBV27|-|-
CASSSYESELGELFF
TGTGCCAGCAGTTCCTACGAAAGTGAGCTCGGGGAGCTGTTTTTT
>TRBJ2-3|TRBV11-1|TRBD1|-
CASSSPGTGGSTDTQYF
TGTGCCAGCAGCTCCCCCGGGACAGGGGGAAGCACAGATACGCAGTATTTT